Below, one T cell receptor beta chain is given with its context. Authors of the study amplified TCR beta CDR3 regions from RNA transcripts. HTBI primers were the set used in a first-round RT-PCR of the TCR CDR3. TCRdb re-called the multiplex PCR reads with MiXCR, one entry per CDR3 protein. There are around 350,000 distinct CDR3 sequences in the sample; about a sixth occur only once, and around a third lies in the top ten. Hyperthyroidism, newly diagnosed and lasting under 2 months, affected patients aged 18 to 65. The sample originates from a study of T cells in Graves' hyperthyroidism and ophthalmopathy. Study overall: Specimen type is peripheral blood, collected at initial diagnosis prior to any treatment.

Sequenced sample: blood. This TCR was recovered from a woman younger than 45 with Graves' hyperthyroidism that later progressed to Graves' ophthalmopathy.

CDR3 protein: CSAIPPFAGEKVGELFF. CDR3 coding DNA: TGCAGTGCTATTCCCCCCTTCGCGGGAGAAAAGGTCGGGGAGCTGTTTTTT. This chain uses TRBV20-1 with TRBJ2-2; 7 nucleotides agree with TRBD2. CDR1 and CDR2 (germline): DFQATT, SNEGSKA (reference sequence). Germline trimming cut 4 bases from V and 7 bases from J; bases unmatched to any gene: 18. This CDR3 contains 17 residues.